This T cell receptor (beta chain) was identified during a study of CD8+ T cells in alopecia areata. Broader study findings: Lesional scalp, notably in alopecia totalis/universalis, had clonality above that of normal scalp.

Sequencing templates came from extracted RNA that was reverse transcribed into cDNA. Clones were sequenced by immunoSEQ multiplex PCR, and TCRdb holds only the in-frame ones, with some missing. The repertoire holds approximately 140,000 clones, with around 86% as singletons. CDR1 is SGHVS, CDR2 FNYEAQ, per germline. This CDR3 region has 14 residues. Deletions cut 2 bases from V and 1 base from J, with 6 bases between. Of note for this clone: Its antigen remains unknown.

Regarding treatment: oral pan-JAK inhibitor, 5-10 mg twice daily. The sequence was obtained from a human donor with alopecia areata. The V and J genes are TRBV7-6 and TRBJ1-5, with D hard to call. The source material was CD8+ T cells sorted from blood, sampled at week 4, from a patient treated with tofacitinib. CDR3 sequence reads: CASSLRMSNQPQHF. In nucleotides, the CDR3 is TGTGCCAGCAGCTTAAGGATGAGCAATCAGCCCCAGCATTTT.